Only a few counts were recorded for the clone carrying this T cell receptor beta chain. The antigen is not known. These data come from a study of T cell repertoires in cytomegalovirus infection. Looking at the study overall: Shared public TCR beta signatures pointed to both CMV infection and a matching HLA type. General study findings and limits: CMV-specific TCR beta clonotypes restricted by HLA-C were the ones dominating the ex vivo response.

The CDR3 has 15 amino acids. Losses at the gene ends were 0 bases for V and 7 bases for J; bases not matched to a gene: 8. CDR1 is SGHTA, CDR2 FQGTGA, per germline. TCRdb analysed the reads with MiXCR anew, one entry per CDR3 protein. The sample comprises 150,000 to 200,000 distinct CDR3 sequences, approximately 28% of which are singletons, and approximately 30% rests with the top ten. The chain joins TRBV7-3 to TRBJ1-1; 7 bases map to TRBD1. The sequencing input was PBMCs. The origin of this receptor is a human donor in good health (CMV status not recorded). Some clones in this sample may be carry-over from other donors' samples. The CDR3 sequence is CASSLTRGTAYEAFF. CDR3 nucleotide sequence: TGTGCCAGCAGCTTAACGCGTGGGACAGCATATGAAGCTTTCTTT. Full variable domain (remainder filled in from reference TRBV7-3 and TRBJ1-1): GAGVSQTPSNKVTEKGKYVELRCDPISGHTALYWYRQSLGQGPEFLIYFQGTGAADDSGLPNDRFFAVRPEGSVSTLKIQRTERGDSAVYLCASSLTRGTAYEAFFGQGTRLTVV.